The 29 T cell receptor beta chains below all came from one sample that was sequenced in a study of T-cell reconstitution after alpha-beta-depleted transplantation in children. TCRbeta library construction was performed incorporating unique molecular identifiers. A single record per CDR3 protein comes from TCRdb applying MiXCR to the PCR reads. The sample has 45,000 to 60,000 distinct CDR3 sequences; approximately 52% are singletons. Source: peripheral blood, taken before TCRalphabeta/CD19-depleted stem cell transplant. Every receptor here comes from a boy younger than two with SCID, due to receive a stem cell transplant.

The rearrangement joins TRBV7-9 to TRBJ1-6; D is uncertain. Trimming stripped 4 bases from V and 13 bases from J, with 14 bases between. The CDR3 is 13 amino acids. Germline CDR1 reads SEHNR; CDR2 reads FQNEAQ (reference sequence). The DNA of the CDR3 is TGTGCCAGCAGCTCCCTGGACTTTTCCCCCCTCCACTTT. Protein sequence: CASSSLDFSPLHF.

The chain joins TRBV7-2 to TRBJ2-1; D call uncertain. This CDR3 region has 15 residues. Germline loops: CDR1 SGHTA, CDR2 FQGNSA. V dropped 1 base and J dropped 0 bases, with 7 bases sitting between them. CDR3 in amino acids: CASSLGVSSYNEQFF. In nucleotides, the CDR3 is TGTGCCAGCAGCTTAGGGGTTAGCTCCTACAATGAGCAGTTCTTC.

The table lists this clonotype with many counts. J is TRBJ2-1 and V is TRBV7-9; no clear D. CDR1 and CDR2 (germline): SEHNR, FQNEAQ (reference sequence). CDR3 length: 13 amino acids. The V and J ends lost 3 bases and 0 bases respectively, with 3 bases between them. The CDR3 sequence: CASSFPSYNEQFF. As DNA, the CDR3 is TGTGCCAGCAGCTTCCCCTCCTACAATGAGCAGTTCTTC. Based on the CDR3 plus reference TRBV7-9 and TRBJ2-1, the full variable domain is DTGVSQNPRHKITKRGQNVTFRCDPISEHNRLYWYRQTLGQGPEFLTYFQNEAQLEKSRLLSDRFSAERPKGSFSTLEIQRTEQGDSAMYLCASSFPSYNEQFFGPGTRLTVL.

This clonotype occurred a few times. CDR3 sequence reads: CSARDVQNTGELFF. CDR3 DNA: TGCAGTGCTAGAGATGTTCAGAACACCGGGGAGCTGTTTTTT. J is TRBJ2-2 and V is TRBV20-1; D is uncertain. The CDR3 is 14 amino acids. The germline CDR1 and CDR2 sequences are DFQATT and SNEGSKA (reference sequence). The V end was cut by 0 bases, the J end by 1 base, with 6 bases between.

This clonotype has just a few counts. V usage is TRBV2 and J usage is TRBJ2-2; D remains unclear. Germline values: CDR1 SNHLY, CDR2 FYNNEI. Trimming removed 7 bases at V and 2 bases at J, with 5 bases between. The CDR3 runs to 12 residues. CDR3 in amino acids: CASISNTGELFF. The CDR3 DNA sequence: TGTGCCAGCATAAGCAACACCGGGGAGCTGTTTTTT. The variable domain in full, completed from reference TRBV2 and TRBJ2-2, reads EPEVTQTPSHQVTQMGQEVILRCVPISNHLYFYWYRQILGQKVEFLVSFYNNEISEKSEIFDDQFSVERPDGSNFTLKIRSTKLEDSAMYFCASISNTGELFFGEGSRLTVL.

The chain recombines TRBV10-3 with TRBJ2-1, with D hard to call. The V and J ends lost 2 bases and 1 base respectively, with 18 bases between them. CDR3 length: 18 amino acids. Per the germline V gene, CDR1 is ENHRY and CDR2 is SYGVKD. CDR3 protein: CAISERQVLGISYNEQFF. As DNA, the CDR3 is TGTGCCATCAGTGAGCGGCAGGTTCTAGGGATTTCCTACAATGAGCAGTTCTTC.

This rearrangement joins TRBV7-2 to TRBJ2-2; D call uncertain. The CDR3 totals 17 residues. Germline V CDR1 and CDR2: SGHTA, FQGNSA. V was cut by 3 bases and J by 3 bases, with 17 bases left in between. CDR3 coding DNA: TGTGCCAGCAGCTTCCATTGGTTTGGTAGGGACACCGGGGAGCTGTTTTTT. Translated, it gives CASSFHWFGRDTGELFF.

The chain carries TRBV5-5 and TRBJ2-3; 7 positions match TRBD1. V trimming: 1 base; J trimming: 2 bases; junction bases outside the gene matches: 4. Per the germline V gene, CDR1 is SGHKS and CDR2 is YYEKEE (reference sequence). This CDR3 has 15 amino acids. CDR3 sequence (DNA): TGTGCCAGCAGCTTGAAGGGGGCCCACACAGATACGCAGTATTTT. Translating gives CASSLKGAHTDTQYF.

This clonotype was seen a handful of times. The chain is built from TRBV27 and TRBJ2-3; tentative D call: TRBD2 (7 bases). Trimming stripped 3 bases from V and 4 bases from J, with 17 bases between. The germline V gene has CDR1 MNHEY and CDR2 SMNVEV (reference sequence). The length of the CDR3 is 16 residues. CDR3: CASSLSGPGGPDTQYF. CDR3 sequence (DNA): TGTGCCAGCAGTTTGTCTGGGCCGGGGGGCCCAGATACGCAGTATTTT.

CDR3 nucleotides: TGCGCCAGCAGCTTGGTAGCGGGGGGCCCAGAGACCCAGTACTTC. The encoded protein is CASSLVAGGPETQYF. The J gene is TRBJ2-5, the V gene TRBV5-1; TRBD2 agrees at 10 bases. This CDR3 comprises 15 residues. Germline trimming cut 0 bases from V and 4 bases from J; bases unmatched to any gene: 3. Germline V gene sequence: CDR1 SGHRS, CDR2 YFSETQ. Based on the CDR3 plus reference TRBV5-1 and TRBJ2-5, the full variable domain is KAGVTQTPRYLIKTRGQQVTLSCSPISGHRSVSWYQQTPGQGLQFLFEYFSETQRNKGNFPGRFSGRQFSNSRSEMNVSTLELGDSALYLCASSLVAGGPETQYFGPGTRLLVL.

V gene TRBV15 combines with J gene TRBJ2-4; no reliable D call. This CDR3 is built from 16 residues. Germline assignment: CDR1 LNHNV and CDR2 YYDKDF (reference sequence). V lost 0 bases, J lost 3 bases, and 12 bases lay in between. CDR3 DNA: TGTGCCACCAGCAGAGATCTGGGCAGTCTCAAAAACATTCAGTACTTC. It translates to CATSRDLGSLKNIQYF.

The chain couples TRBV4-1 to TRBJ2-5; 7 bases align to TRBD1. The CDR3 has 13 amino acids. V was clipped by 0 bases and J by 5 bases; unmatched bases: 0. Germline lookup yields CDR1 MGHRA and CDR2 YSYEKL. Here the CDR3 DNA reads TGCGCCAGCAGCCAAGAAGGGGGCGAGACCCAGTACTTC. This codes for CASSQEGGETQYF.

The V call is TRBV7-2, the J call TRBJ2-1; D call uncertain. Trimming pared 1 base from V and 6 bases from J, leaving 13 bases between. In germline, CDR1 is SGHTA, CDR2 FQGNSA. This CDR3 is 15 amino acids long. This CDR3 reads CASSLGAPWTNEQFF. As DNA, the CDR3 is TGTGCCAGCAGCTTAGGCGCACCGTGGACCAATGAGCAGTTCTTC.

This chain links TRBV5-6 with TRBJ2-7; no clear D gene. With 0 bases removed from V and 2 bases from J, the gap between germline ends came to 3 bases. The CDR3 is 12 amino acids. Germline values: CDR1 SGHDT, CDR2 YYEEEE. CDR3 region: CASSLATYEQYF. In DNA, the CDR3 is TGTGCCAGCAGCTTGGCCACCTACGAGCAGTACTTC.

The J gene is TRBJ2-5, the V gene TRBV19, with D possibly matching TRBD1 (6 bases). Germline CDR1 is LNHDA and CDR2 is SQIVND (reference sequence). The CDR3 covers 12 residues. With 6 bases removed from V and 5 bases from J, the gap between germline ends came to 10 bases. CDR3 region: CASSRGWETQYF. For the CDR3, the DNA is TGTGCCAGTAGCAGGGGATGGGAGACCCAGTACTTC.

J is TRBJ2-7 and V is TRBV25-1; D is unclear. Germline CDR1 reads MGHDK; CDR2 reads SYGVNS. The CDR3 has 13 residues. V dropped 3 bases and J dropped 2 bases, with 8 bases sitting between them. The CDR3 nucleotides read TGTGCCAGCAGTGAGCCCCAAGCCTACGAGCAGTACTTC. As protein: CASSEPQAYEQYF.

This chain's CDR3 is CASSPGLVNNEQFF. The CDR3 region has the DNA TGTGCCAGCAGCCCGGGACTAGTTAACAATGAGCAGTTCTTC. This sequence joins TRBV12-3 or TRBV12-4 and TRBJ2-1; 8 nucleotides line up with TRBD2. Trimming removed 6 bases from V and 5 bases from J; junction bases left unmatched: 6. This CDR3 has 14 residues.

The chain combines TRBV7-9 with TRBJ2-7, with a weak D call TRBD2 (5 bases). Germline assignment: CDR1 SEHNR and CDR2 FQNEAQ (reference sequence). CDR3 length: 14 amino acids. The V and J ends lost 1 base and 2 bases respectively, with 9 bases between them. CDR3 DNA sequence: TGTGCCAGCAGCTTAGGCCTGCGGGCCTACGAGCAGTACTTC. It encodes CASSLGLRAYEQYF.

V and J are TRBV4-1 and TRBJ2-5; D not certain. Germline lookup yields CDR1 MGHRA and CDR2 YSYEKL. The V and J ends lost 1 base and 5 bases respectively, with 17 bases between them. The CDR3 is 16 residues long. CDR3 amino acids: CASSQGEGSREETQYF. CDR3 DNA sequence: TGCGCCAGCAGCCAAGGGGAAGGCTCCCGAGAGGAGACCCAGTACTTC.

The chain combines TRBV27 with TRBJ2-7; no definite D call. Trimming left V 2 bases short and J 6 bases short, with 14 bases between. Germline V gives CDR1 MNHEY, CDR2 SMNVEV (reference sequence). The CDR3 is 14 residues long. The CDR3 coding sequence is TGTGCCAGCAGTTTAGATCCCAACCCGGGCGAGCAGTACTTC. This codes for CASSLDPNPGEQYF.

Concerning this clonotype itself: The missing conserved phenylalanine or tryptophan at the end of this CDR3 makes a read error likely. V and J are TRBV5-1 and TRBJ2-7; 8 bases align to TRBD1. J lost 0 bases, V lost 2 bases, and 7 bases had no gene match. This CDR3 contains 16 residues. From germline, CDR1 is SGHRS and CDR2 YFSETQ. The DNA for the CDR3 is TGCGCCAGCAGCTTACGGGCGACAGGGGTCTCCTACGAGCAGTACTTG. Amino acids: CASSLRATGVSYEQYL.

The chain combines TRBV12-3 or TRBV12-4 with TRBJ2-5, with a possible D match to TRBD2 (6 bases). V was clipped by 6 bases and J by 1 base, with 15 bases between them. The CDR3 covers 15 residues. The CDR3 sequence is CASSPDGGPQETQYF. The DNA of the CDR3 is TGTGCCAGCAGCCCGGACGGGGGTCCCCAAGAGACCCAGTACTTC.

The rearrangement joins TRBV15 to TRBJ2-7; the D gene is possibly TRBD2 (6 bases). The V end was cut by 4 bases, the J end by 4 bases, with 14 bases between. The CDR3 has 14 residues. CDR1 is LNHNV and CDR2 is YYDKDF in the germline V gene (reference sequence). CDR3 amino acids: CATSNEMGGYEQYF. The CDR3 DNA reads TGTGCCACCAGCAATGAAATGGGAGGTTACGAGCAGTACTTC.

The chain joins TRBV4-3 to TRBJ1-4; 7 bases are a match to TRBD1. Germline CDR1 is LGHNA and CDR2 is YSLEER. Losses at the gene ends were 5 bases for V and 6 bases for J; bases not matched to a gene: 6. This CDR3 contains 14 residues. The CDR3 DNA follows: TGCGCCAGCAGCTCGGGGACAGCCGATGAAAAACTGTTTTTT. This codes for CASSSGTADEKLFF.

This clonotype was recorded only once. The chain combines TRBV7-3 with TRBJ2-1; 9 bases match TRBD1. The CDR3 covers 17 residues. Germline CDR1 is SGHTA and CDR2 is FQGTGA. V trimming: 1 base; J trimming: 7 bases; junction bases outside the gene matches: 11. CDR3 protein: CASSLIPRDRADNEQFF. DNA for the CDR3: TGTGCCAGCAGCTTAATTCCCCGGGACAGGGCTGATAATGAGCAGTTCTTC.

This sequence joins TRBV6-5 and TRBJ1-1; D gene uncertain. Looked up from germline, CDR1 is MNHEY and CDR2 is SVGAGI. The CDR3 length is 11 residues. The CDR3 DNA reads as TGTGCGGCATGGGCGAACACTGAAGCTTTCTTT. Its translation: CAAWANTEAFF.

V and J are TRBV2 and TRBJ2-2; D is uncertain. CDR3 length: 16 amino acids. The V end was cut by 8 bases, the J end by 8 bases, with 24 bases between. Germline values: CDR1 SNHLY, CDR2 FYNNEI. CDR3 sequence (DNA): TGTGCCAGCGTAGCAGGAAGCCTCGCGGCAGGTGGGGAGCTGTTTTTT. It codes for CASVAGSLAAGGELFF.

This chain joins TRBV10-3 and TRBJ2-2; TRBD1 might be the D (6 bases). Germline CDR1 is ENHRY and CDR2 is SYGVKD. V was pared by 10 bases and J by 7 bases, with 13 bases between. The CDR3 covers 12 residues. The CDR3 protein is CATLRGHGELFF. The CDR3 region has the DNA TGTGCCACCCTCAGGGGCCACGGGGAGCTGTTTTTT.

J is TRBJ1-5 and V is TRBV12-3 or TRBV12-4; tentative D call: TRBD1 (5 bases). With 3 bases removed from V and 2 bases from J, the gap between germline ends came to 17 bases. The CDR3 contains 17 residues. Here the CDR3 DNA reads TGTGCCAGCAGTTTTATGGGGATCGGGGGTGGCAATCAGCCCCAGCATTTT. Protein: CASSFMGIGGGNQPQHF.